This TCR beta chain was retrieved from a study of cytomegalovirus exposure and HLA in healthy donors. As to this clone: Its target is unknown.

The assay was immunoSEQ multiplex PCR, and TCRdb's table has in-frame clones only and misses some. Counted here are 66,000 or so clones, 95% to 98% occurring once; the ten biggest clones make up 1.5% to 2%. Germline assignment: CDR1 SGDLS and CDR2 YYNGEE. The CDR3 consists of 15 residues. The junction had 5 bases not matched to a gene; V was cut back by 1 base and J by 1 base. Study-level findings and limits: One later analysis, an examination of the 120 or so validation repertoires, found that first-cohort TCR clusters tended to co-occur in them. 150 to 200 TCR beta chains were listed as cytomegalovirus-associated. Despite most TCR sequences being rare, some public TCRs occurred in many donors.

The sample taken for sequencing was PBMCs. The sequence was obtained from a woman between 18 and 29 years old in good health and CMV-seropositive. This rearrangement joins TRBV9 to TRBJ2-7, with 7 bases aligning to TRBD2. CDR3 residues: CASSVMAGVSYEQYF. The CDR3, as DNA: TGTGCCAGCAGCGTAATGGCGGGAGTGTCCTACGAGCAGTACTTC.